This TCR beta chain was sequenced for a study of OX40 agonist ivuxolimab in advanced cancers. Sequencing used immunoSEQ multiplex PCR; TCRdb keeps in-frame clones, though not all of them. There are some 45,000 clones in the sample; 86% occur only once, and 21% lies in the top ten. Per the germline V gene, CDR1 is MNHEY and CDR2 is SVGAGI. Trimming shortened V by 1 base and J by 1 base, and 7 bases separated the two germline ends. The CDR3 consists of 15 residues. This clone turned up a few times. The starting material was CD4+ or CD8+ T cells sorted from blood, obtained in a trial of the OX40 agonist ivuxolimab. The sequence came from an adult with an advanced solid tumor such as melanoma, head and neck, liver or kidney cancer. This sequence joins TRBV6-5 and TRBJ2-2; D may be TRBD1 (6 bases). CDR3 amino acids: CASSYWGQNTGELFF. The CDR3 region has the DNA TGTGCCAGCAGTTACTGGGGACAGAACACCGGGGAGCTGTTTTTT.